The TCR beta chain under discussion was sequenced for a study of blood T cell repertoires in COVID-19. Study context: The origin of the acute and convalescent COVID-19 samples was the United States, Italy and Spain.

Only in-frame clones appear in the TCRdb table, and some are missing; sequencing was by immunoSEQ multiplex PCR. Of 250,000 to 300,000 clones in the sample, about 90% were seen once. The V segment lost 0 bases and the J segment 1 base; nucleotides outside the gene matches: 2. The CDR3 has 16 residues. Germline loops: CDR1 SGDLS, CDR2 YYNGEE. Which cohort a participant joined came from the clinical history participants gave. The J gene is TRBJ2-2, the V gene TRBV9, with TRBD1 identical over 8 bases. The receptor comes from a human donor in a cohort exposed to, infected with or recovered from COVID-19 (not recorded which). The donor label of this sample is uncertain. Sequencing input: PBMCs or T cells enriched from blood (not recorded which). CDR3 in amino acids: CASSVAGQVNTGELFF. CDR3 sequence (DNA): TGTGCCAGCAGCGTAGCGGGACAGGTGAACACCGGGGAGCTGTTTTTT.